This TCR beta chain came from a study of CD8 T cells in ankylosing spondylitis. TCR beta libraries were made by quantitative 5'-RACE with molecular barcodes. Using its own MiXCR run on the 5' RACE reads, TCRdb lists one record per CDR3 protein. The sample holds around 280,000 distinct CDR3 sequences, roughly 20% seen once. Trimming removed 0 bases at V and 1 base at J, with 6 bases between. This CDR3 region has 13 residues. Germline CDR1 and CDR2: GTSNPN and SVGIG (reference sequence). The sequencing input was blood, either unsorted or a sorted T cell fraction (not recorded which). The chain carries TRBV30 and TRBJ1-1, with a tentative D call TRBD1 (6 bases). The TCR was taken from a male donor with ankylosing spondylitis or in good health (not recorded which). DNA of the CDR3: TGTGCCTGGAGTGTAGGGGGGAACACTGAAGCTTTCTTT. It specifies CAWSVGGNTEAFF.